This TCR beta chain emerged from a study of blood T cell repertoires in COVID-19. As processed by the authors: The assay estimated nucleated cells by amplifying reference gene primers. Repertoires were generated with immunoSEQ multiplex PCR, while TCRdb's copy carries only in-frame clones and drops some. That table supplies the V and J calls and clone size; D and trimming were determined from the DNA. The repertoire holds 150,000 to 200,000 clones, more than 80% seen once, with 6.2% in the top ten. This clone was seen only a few times. Ages ranged from about 18 to 89 years, with residence in 20 to 30 US areas. Trimming pared 5 bases from V and 6 bases from J, leaving 19 bases between. The CDR3 sequence is 16 residues long. In germline, CDR1 is WNHNN, CDR2 SYGVQD (reference sequence).

The chain is built from TRBV10-1 and TRBJ2-2, with D maybe TRBD2 (6 bases). The sequence came from a man in his forties who had recovered from COVID-19. Sequencing input: PBMCs or T cells enriched from blood (not recorded which). The CDR3 region has the DNA TGCGCCAGCAGTCCAGAGTCTCGGGAGTATGCCGGGGAGCTGTTTTTT. Residues: CASSPESREYAGELFF.